This T cell receptor beta chain was sequenced in a study of Ad26.COV2.S vaccination and SARS-CoV-2 variants. Trimming took 0 bases from V and 4 from J, leaving 6 bases between them. The CDR3 spans 13 residues. CDR1 is SGHDN and CDR2 is FVKESK in the germline V gene. The repertoire was sequenced with immunoSEQ multiplex PCR; TCRdb's copy has only in-frame clones and lacks some. Here the sample spans 440,000 or so clones, 90% being singletons. Indicated treatment: some 20 received Ad26.COV2.S at low or high dose, single or two shots; about 5 received placebo; per-sample allocation not given. The samples were gathered on day 63 after the first injection of vaccine or placebo.

Here the sequenced sample was peripheral blood, taken in a trial of Ad26.COV2.S vaccine versus placebo. The rearrangement joins TRBV14 to TRBJ1-1, with unresolved D. This sequence was found in a person aged 18-60 years who received the Ad26.COV2.S COVID-19 vaccine or a placebo. As DNA, the CDR3 is TGTGCCAGCAGCCAAGATCGGGTCACTGAAGCTTTCTTT. This translates into CASSQDRVTEAFF.